Described below is a single TCR beta chain sequence and its context. Method: immunoSEQ multiplex PCR; TCRdb's copy keeps in-frame clones and lacks some. This sample carries 150,000 to 160,000 clones, about 90% of them seen once, and the ten largest clones take just over 9%. Germline V gene sequence: CDR1 SGHTA, CDR2 FQGNSA. With 0 bases clipped from V and 5 bases from J, the junction kept 4 bases outside the gene matches. The length of the CDR3 is 15 residues. This sample is part of a study of T cell responses to AZD1222 COVID-19 vaccine. The receptor's source is an adult who received the AZD1222 COVID-19 vaccine. The V and J genes are TRBV7-2 and TRBJ2-5, with 9 bases lining up with TRBD2. The starting material was peripheral blood, obtained 28 days after the second AZD1222 dose. CDR3 nucleotide sequence: TGTGCCAGCAGCTTAGCTGCGGGAGGGCTCGAGACCCAGTACTTC. This codes for CASSLAAGGLETQYF.